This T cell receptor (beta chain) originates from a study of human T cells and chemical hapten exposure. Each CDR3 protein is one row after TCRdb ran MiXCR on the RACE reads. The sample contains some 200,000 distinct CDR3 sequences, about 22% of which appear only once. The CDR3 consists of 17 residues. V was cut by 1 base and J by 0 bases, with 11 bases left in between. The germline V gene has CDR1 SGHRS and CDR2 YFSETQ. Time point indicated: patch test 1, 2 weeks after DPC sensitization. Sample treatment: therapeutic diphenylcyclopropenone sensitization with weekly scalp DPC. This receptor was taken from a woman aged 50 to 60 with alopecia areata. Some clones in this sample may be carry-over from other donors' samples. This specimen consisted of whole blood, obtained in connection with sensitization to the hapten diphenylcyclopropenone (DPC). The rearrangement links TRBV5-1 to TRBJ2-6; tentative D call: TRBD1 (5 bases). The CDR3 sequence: CASSLWGSGSGANVLTF. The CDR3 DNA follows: TGCGCCAGCAGCTTGTGGGGCTCAGGCTCTGGGGCCAACGTCCTGACTTTC.